Below are 14 T cell receptor beta chains sequenced from a single sample in a study of blood T cell repertoires in COVID-19. The assay was immunoSEQ multiplex PCR, and TCRdb's table has in-frame clones only and misses some. Among over 15,000 clones listed, 80% to 90% were seen once. The specimen was peripheral blood. All receptors derive from a man in his sixties with active COVID-19.

This chain links TRBV28 with TRBJ1-2; weak D call: TRBD1 (5 bases). Germline lookup yields CDR1 MDHEN and CDR2 SYDVKM. The V end was cut by 5 bases, the J end by 7 bases, with 17 bases between. The CDR3 length is 14 residues. In DNA form, the CDR3 reads TGTGCCAGCAGTCCGCTCCCAGGGATGGGTGGCTACACCTTC. It translates to CASSPLPGMGGYTF.

This rearrangement joins TRBV7-9 to TRBJ1-2; 9 bases fit TRBD1. Per germline, CDR1 SEHNR and CDR2 FQNEAQ (reference sequence). This CDR3 is built from 16 residues. With V trimmed by 3 bases and J by 8 bases, 13 bases remained unmatched. The CDR3 nucleotides read TGTGCCAGCAGCTTTGACAGGGGGTCCTATTCATCCGGCTACACCTTC. Protein sequence: CASSFDRGSYSSGYTF. Variable domain in full (rest from reference TRBV7-9 and TRBJ1-2): DTGVSQNPRHKITKRGQNVTFRCDPISEHNRLYWYRQTLGQGPEFLTYFQNEAQLEKSRLLSDRFSAERPKGSFSTLEIQRTEQGDSAMYLCASSFDRGSYSSGYTFGSGTRLTVV.

The rearrangement uses TRBV7-2 and TRBJ2-7, with D uncertain. Per the germline V gene, CDR1 is SGHTA and CDR2 is FQGNSA. Trimming removed 5 bases from V and 2 bases from J, with 19 bases in between. The CDR3 is 16 amino acids. DNA of the CDR3: TGTGCCAGCAGCCCCTCCGTTGGCTGGTCCACCTACGAGCAGTACTTC. Translated, it gives CASSPSVGWSTYEQYF.

The genes are TRBV7-9 and TRBJ2-1; 11 bases are shared with TRBD2. V trimming: 6 bases; J trimming: 9 bases; junction bases outside the gene matches: 7. The CDR3 totals 14 residues. Per germline, CDR1 SEHNR and CDR2 FQNEAQ (reference sequence). CDR3 sequence reads: CASSYSGGAGEQFF. The CDR3 nucleotides read TGTGCCAGCAGTTATAGCGGGGGGGCCGGTGAGCAGTTCTTC.

This sequence joins TRBV6-5 and TRBJ1-1; possible D gene TRBD1, 6 bases. This CDR3 is 13 amino acids long. Germline lookup yields CDR1 MNHEY and CDR2 SVGAGI. Trimming removed 6 bases from V and 6 bases from J, with 14 bases in between. The CDR3 DNA sequence: TGTGCCAGCAGCCGTACAGGGATGGCTGAAGCTTTCTTT. It encodes CASSRTGMAEAFF.

The rearrangement uses TRBV18 and TRBJ1-6; 8 nucleotides align to TRBD1. The trim removed 5 bases at V and 6 bases at J, leaving 9 bases unmatched. This CDR3 has 16 amino acids. The V gene's germline CDR1 is KGHSH and CDR2 LQKENI. The CDR3 DNA is TGTGCCAGCTCAAAGTTTCGGGACAGGCCTAATTCACCCCTCCACTTT. It specifies CASSKFRDRPNSPLHF.

The chain employs TRBV24-1 and TRBJ2-3; possibly TRBD1 for D (6 bases). Germline V gene lookup returns CDR1 KGHDR and CDR2 SFDVKD. This CDR3 is 13 amino acids long. V lost 7 bases and J 6 bases, leaving 13 bases between the germline ends. In nucleotides, the CDR3 is TGTGCCACCAGAGAGACAGGCAGGGATACGCAGTATTTT. The encoded protein is CATRETGRDTQYF.

The chain has TRBV5-1 and TRBJ2-1, with TRBD1 identical over 8 bases. The V and J ends lost 4 bases and 4 bases, in that order; junction bases with no gene match: 7. Germline V gives CDR1 SGHRS, CDR2 YFSETQ. There are 15 residues in the CDR3. CDR3 sequence reads: CASSPGQGRYNEQFF. The CDR3 nucleotides read TGCGCCAGCAGCCCCGGACAGGGAAGGTACAATGAGCAGTTCTTC. The variable domain in full, with the rest retrieved from reference TRBV5-1 and TRBJ2-1, is KAGVTQTPRYLIKTRGQQVTLSCSPISGHRSVSWYQQTPGQGLQFLFEYFSETQRNKGNFPGRFSGRQFSNSRSEMNVSTLELGDSALYLCASSPGQGRYNEQFFGPGTRLTVL.

Only a few counts were recorded for this clone. The chain couples TRBV29-1 to TRBJ2-3; no firm D call. The CDR3 consists of 12 residues. The V gene lost 6 bases and the J gene lost 0 bases, with 7 bases spanning the gap. Germline V gene lookup returns CDR1 SQVTM and CDR2 ANQGSEA. The CDR3 loop is CSVVRSTDTQYF. The DNA for the CDR3 is TGCAGCGTAGTCAGAAGCACAGATACGCAGTATTTT.

The table lists this clone with a count of one. The junction differs from germline at one of its ends, possibly a read error. The chain couples TRBV7-4 to TRBJ2-5; D unresolved. The CDR3 is 14 amino acids. Germline V gene sequence: CDR1 SGHVT, CDR2 SQSDAQ. Here the CDR3 DNA reads TGTGCCAGCAGCTCCGAATACATACAAGAGGCCCAGTACTTC. Translated: CASSSEYIQEAQYF.

The V gene is TRBV7-3, the J gene TRBJ2-1; 9 nucleotides line up with TRBD2. The CDR3 totals 15 residues. Germline V CDR1 and CDR2: SGHTA, FQGTGA. With 6 bases clipped from V and 0 bases from J, the junction kept 3 bases outside the gene matches. The CDR3 DNA reads as TGTGCCAGCAGTCTTAGCGGGAGCTCCTACAATGAGCAGTTCTTC. Translation: CASSLSGSSYNEQFF.

The rearrangement uses TRBV19 and TRBJ1-5; TRBD1 might be the D (5 bases). The V end was cut by 4 bases, the J end by 1 base, with 17 bases between. CDR1 and CDR2 from the germline V gene are LNHDA and SQIVND (reference sequence). The CDR3 has 17 residues. The CDR3 DNA sequence: TGTGCCAGTAGTACGACCGCGACAGCGTTCAGCAATCAGCCCCAGCATTTT. Its protein is CASSTTATAFSNQPQHF.

This clone occurred a few times. The chain joins TRBV4-2 to TRBJ2-5; 9 nucleotides agree with TRBD2. The CDR3 sequence is 15 residues long. Germline values: CDR1 LGHNA, CDR2 YNFKEQ. Germline trimming cut 4 bases from V and 2 bases from J; bases unmatched to any gene: 5. CDR3 amino acids: CASSLLTSGQETQYF. The CDR3 region has the DNA TGTGCCAGCAGCCTACTGACTAGCGGACAAGAGACCCAGTACTTC.

The V gene is TRBV28, the J gene TRBJ2-3; D is unresolved. The CDR3 totals 11 residues. Germline V gene sequence: CDR1 MDHEN, CDR2 SYDVKM. Deletions cut 6 bases from V and 3 bases from J, with 4 bases between. The CDR3 DNA follows: TGTGCCAGCAGGTCTACAGATACGCAGTATTTT. Residues: CASRSTDTQYF.